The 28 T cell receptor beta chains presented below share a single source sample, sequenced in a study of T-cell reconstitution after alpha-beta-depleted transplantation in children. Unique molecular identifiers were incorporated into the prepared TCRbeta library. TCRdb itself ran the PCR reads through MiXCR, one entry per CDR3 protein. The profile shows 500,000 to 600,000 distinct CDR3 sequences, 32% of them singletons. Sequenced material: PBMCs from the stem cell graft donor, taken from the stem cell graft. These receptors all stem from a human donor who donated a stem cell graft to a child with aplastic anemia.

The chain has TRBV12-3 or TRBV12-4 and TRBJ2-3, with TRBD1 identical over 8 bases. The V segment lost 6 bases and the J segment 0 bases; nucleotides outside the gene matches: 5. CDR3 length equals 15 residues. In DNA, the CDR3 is TGTGCCAGCAGCGGACAGGGTGCTAGCACAGATACGCAGTATTTT. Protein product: CASSGQGASTDTQYF.

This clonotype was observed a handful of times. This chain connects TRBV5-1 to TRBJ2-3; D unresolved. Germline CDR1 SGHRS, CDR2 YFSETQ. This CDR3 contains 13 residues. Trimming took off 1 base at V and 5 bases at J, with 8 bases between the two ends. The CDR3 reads CASSLSGLDTQYF. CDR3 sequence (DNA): TGCGCCAGCAGCTTGTCGGGCTTAGATACGCAGTATTTT.

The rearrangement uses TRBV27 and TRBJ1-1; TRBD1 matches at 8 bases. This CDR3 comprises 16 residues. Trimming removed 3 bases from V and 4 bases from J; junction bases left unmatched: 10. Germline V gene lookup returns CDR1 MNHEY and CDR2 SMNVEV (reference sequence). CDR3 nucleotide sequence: TGTGCCAGCAGTTTCAGGTTGACAGGGGCTCTCACTGAAGCTTTCTTT. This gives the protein CASSFRLTGALTEAFF.

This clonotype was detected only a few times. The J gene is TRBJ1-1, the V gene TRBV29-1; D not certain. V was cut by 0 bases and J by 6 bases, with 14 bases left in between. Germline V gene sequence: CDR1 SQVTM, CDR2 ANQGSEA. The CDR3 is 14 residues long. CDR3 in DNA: TGCAGCGTTGAAGAATCAAGGATGAGCCCTGAAGCTTTCTTT. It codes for CSVEESRMSPEAFF.

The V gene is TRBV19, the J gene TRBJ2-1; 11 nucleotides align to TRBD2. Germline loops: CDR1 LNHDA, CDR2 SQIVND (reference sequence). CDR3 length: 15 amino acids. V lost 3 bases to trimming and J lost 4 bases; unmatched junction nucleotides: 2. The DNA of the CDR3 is TGTGCCAGTAGTATGGGACTAGCGGTGTACAATGAGCAGTTCTTC. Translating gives CASSMGLAVYNEQFF.

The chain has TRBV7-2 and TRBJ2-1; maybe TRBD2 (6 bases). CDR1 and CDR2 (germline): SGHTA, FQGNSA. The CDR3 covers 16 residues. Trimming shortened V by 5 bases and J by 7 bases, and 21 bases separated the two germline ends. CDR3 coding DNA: TGTGCCAGCAGCCCATTAGCGGCCGTGGGTGTAAATGAGCAGTTCTTC. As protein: CASSPLAAVGVNEQFF.

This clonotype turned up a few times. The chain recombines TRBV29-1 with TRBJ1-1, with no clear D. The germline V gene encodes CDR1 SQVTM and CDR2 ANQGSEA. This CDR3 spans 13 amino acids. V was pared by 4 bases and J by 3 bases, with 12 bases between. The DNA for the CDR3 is TGCAGCGTTGGGGTTCAGTTAGACACTGAAGCTTTCTTT. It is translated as CSVGVQLDTEAFF.

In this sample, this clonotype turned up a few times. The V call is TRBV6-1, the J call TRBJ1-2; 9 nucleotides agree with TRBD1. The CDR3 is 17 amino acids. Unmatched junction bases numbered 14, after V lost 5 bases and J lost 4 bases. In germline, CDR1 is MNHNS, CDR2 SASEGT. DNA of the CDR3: TGTGCCAGCAGTCCGGGACAGGGAGCGGCGTTTGGCTATGGCTACACCTTC. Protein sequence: CASSPGQGAAFGYGYTF.

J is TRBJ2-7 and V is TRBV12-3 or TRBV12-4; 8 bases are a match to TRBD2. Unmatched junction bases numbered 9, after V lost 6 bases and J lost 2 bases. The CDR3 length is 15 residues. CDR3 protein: CASSLSGSPPYEQYV. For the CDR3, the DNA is TGTGCCAGCAGCCTCAGCGGGAGCCCTCCCTACGAGCAGTACGTC.

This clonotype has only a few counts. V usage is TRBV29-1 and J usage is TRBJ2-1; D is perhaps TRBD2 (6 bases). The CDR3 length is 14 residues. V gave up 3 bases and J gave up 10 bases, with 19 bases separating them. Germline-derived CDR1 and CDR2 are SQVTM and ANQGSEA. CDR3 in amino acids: CSVEPAGRMGEQFF. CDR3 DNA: TGCAGCGTTGAGCCCGCGGGACGGATGGGGGAGCAGTTCTTC.

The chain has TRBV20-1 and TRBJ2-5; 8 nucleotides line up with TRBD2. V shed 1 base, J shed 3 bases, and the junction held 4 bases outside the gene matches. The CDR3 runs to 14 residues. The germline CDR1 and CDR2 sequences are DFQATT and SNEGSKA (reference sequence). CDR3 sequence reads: CSARVPAGEETQYF. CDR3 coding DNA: TGCAGTGCTAGAGTCCCAGCGGGGGAAGAGACCCAGTACTTC.

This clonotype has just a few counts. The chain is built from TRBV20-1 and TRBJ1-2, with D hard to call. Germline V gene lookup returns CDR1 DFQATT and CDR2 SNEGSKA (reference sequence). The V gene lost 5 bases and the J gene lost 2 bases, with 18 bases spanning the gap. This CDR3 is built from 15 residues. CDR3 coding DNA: TGCAGTGCTCACTCGGTGGAGGGAGAGAACTATGGCTACACCTTC. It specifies CSAHSVEGENYGYTF.

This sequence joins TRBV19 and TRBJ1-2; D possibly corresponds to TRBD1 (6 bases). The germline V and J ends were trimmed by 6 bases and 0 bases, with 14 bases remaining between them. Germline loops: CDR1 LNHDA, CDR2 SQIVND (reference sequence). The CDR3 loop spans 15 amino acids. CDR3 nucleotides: TGTGCCAGTAGGAAAATGGGGGCCACTAACTATGGCTACACCTTC. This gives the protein CASRKMGATNYGYTF. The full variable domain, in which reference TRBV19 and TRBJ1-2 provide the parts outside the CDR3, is DGGITQSPKYLFRKEGQNVTLSCEQNLNHDAMYWYRQDPGQGLRLIYYSQIVNDFQKGDIAEGYSVSREKKESFPLTVTSAQKNPTAFYLCASRKMGATNYGYTFGSGTRLTVV.

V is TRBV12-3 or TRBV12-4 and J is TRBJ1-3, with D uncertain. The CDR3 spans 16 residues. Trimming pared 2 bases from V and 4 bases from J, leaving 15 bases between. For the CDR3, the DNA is TGTGCCAGCAGTTTATCGAGGCGAACTGGGGGAAACACCATATATTTT. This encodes CASSLSRRTGGNTIYF.

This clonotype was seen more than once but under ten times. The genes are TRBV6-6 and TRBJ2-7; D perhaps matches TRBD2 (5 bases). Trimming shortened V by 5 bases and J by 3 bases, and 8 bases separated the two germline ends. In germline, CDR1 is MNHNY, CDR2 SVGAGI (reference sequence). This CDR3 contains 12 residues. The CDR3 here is CASSGGYYEQYF. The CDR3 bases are TGTGCCAGCAGTGGCGGGTACTACGAGCAGTACTTC.

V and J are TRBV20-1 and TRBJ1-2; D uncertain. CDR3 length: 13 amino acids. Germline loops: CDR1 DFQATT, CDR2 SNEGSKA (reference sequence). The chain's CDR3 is CSLNPLDFYGYTF. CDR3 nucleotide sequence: TGCAGCCTGAACCCCTTAGACTTTTATGGCTACACCTTC.

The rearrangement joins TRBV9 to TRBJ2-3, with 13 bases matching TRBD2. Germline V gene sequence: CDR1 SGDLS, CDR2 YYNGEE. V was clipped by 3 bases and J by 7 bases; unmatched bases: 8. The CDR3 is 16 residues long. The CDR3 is CASSARTSGSPYTQYF. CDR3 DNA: TGTGCCAGCAGCGCTCGGACTAGCGGGAGTCCGTATACGCAGTATTTT.

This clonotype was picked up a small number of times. CDR3 DNA: TGTGCCGGAGGACCTCAGGGGAGGTACACCTTC. Its protein product is CAGGPQGRYTF. V usage is TRBV30 and J usage is TRBJ1-2; tentative D call: TRBD1 (6 bases). The CDR3 covers 11 residues. Between the trimmed V and J ends, which lost 8 bases and 11 bases, there was a span of 18 bases. The germline V gene encodes CDR1 GTSNPN and CDR2 SVGIG (reference sequence).

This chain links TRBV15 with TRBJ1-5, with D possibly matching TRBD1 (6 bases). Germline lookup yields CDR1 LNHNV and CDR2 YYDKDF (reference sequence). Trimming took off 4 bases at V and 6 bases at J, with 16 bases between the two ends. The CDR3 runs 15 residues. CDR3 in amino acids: CATSKGNRVGQPQHF. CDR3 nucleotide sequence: TGTGCCACCAGCAAAGGGAACAGGGTAGGTCAGCCCCAGCATTTT.

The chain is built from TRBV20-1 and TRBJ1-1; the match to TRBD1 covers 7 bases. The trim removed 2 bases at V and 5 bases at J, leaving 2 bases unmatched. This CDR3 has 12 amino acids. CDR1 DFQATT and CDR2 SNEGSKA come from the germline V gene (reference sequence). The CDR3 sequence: CSARQGGTEAFF. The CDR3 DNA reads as TGCAGTGCTAGACAGGGGGGGACTGAAGCTTTCTTT.

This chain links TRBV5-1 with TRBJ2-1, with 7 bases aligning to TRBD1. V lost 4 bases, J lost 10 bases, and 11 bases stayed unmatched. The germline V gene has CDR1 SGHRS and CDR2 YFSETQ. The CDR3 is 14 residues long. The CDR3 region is CASSPLTGQEEQFF. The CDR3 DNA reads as TGCGCCAGCAGCCCACTGACAGGGCAGGAAGAGCAGTTCTTC.

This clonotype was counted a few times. For the CDR3, the DNA is TGCAGTGCTAGAAACAGGGAGAGCACTGAAGCTTTCTTT. This translates into CSARNRESTEAFF. The J gene is TRBJ1-1, the V gene TRBV20-1, with D perhaps TRBD1 (6 bases). Germline V gene lookup returns CDR1 DFQATT and CDR2 SNEGSKA (reference sequence). The V end was cut by 2 bases, the J end by 4 bases, with 11 bases between. This CDR3 comprises 13 residues.

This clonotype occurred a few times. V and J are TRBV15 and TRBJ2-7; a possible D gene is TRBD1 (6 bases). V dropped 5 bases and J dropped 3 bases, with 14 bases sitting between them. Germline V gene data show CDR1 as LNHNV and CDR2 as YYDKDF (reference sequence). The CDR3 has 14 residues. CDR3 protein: CATSPHPTGYEQYF. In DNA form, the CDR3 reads TGTGCCACCAGCCCTCACCCGACAGGCTACGAGCAGTACTTC.

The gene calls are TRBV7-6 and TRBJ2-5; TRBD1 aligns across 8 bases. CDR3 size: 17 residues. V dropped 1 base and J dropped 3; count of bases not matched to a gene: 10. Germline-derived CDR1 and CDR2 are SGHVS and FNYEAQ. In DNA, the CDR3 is TGTGCCAGCAGCTTAGGGATCCTGACAGGGGAAGAAGAGACCCAGTACTTC. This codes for CASSLGILTGEEETQYF. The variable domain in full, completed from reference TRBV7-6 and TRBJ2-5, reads GAGVSQSPRYKVTKRGQDVALRCDPISGHVSLYWYRQALGQGPEFLTYFNYEAQQDKSGLPNDRFSAERPEGSISTLTIQRTEQRDSAMYRCASSLGILTGEEETQYFGPGTRLLVL.

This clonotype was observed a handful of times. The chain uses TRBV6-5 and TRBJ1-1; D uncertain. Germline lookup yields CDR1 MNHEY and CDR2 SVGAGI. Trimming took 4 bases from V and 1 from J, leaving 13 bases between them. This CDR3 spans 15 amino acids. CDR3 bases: TGTGCCAGCAGTTCGGCGGAGGAGCAGAACACTGAAGCTTTCTTT. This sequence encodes CASSSAEEQNTEAFF.

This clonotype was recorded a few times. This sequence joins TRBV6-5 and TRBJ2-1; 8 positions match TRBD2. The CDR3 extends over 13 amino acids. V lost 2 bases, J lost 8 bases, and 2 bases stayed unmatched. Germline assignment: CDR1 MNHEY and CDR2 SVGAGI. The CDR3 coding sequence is TGTGCCAGCAGTTACCAGCGGGAGTATGAGCAGTTCTTC. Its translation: CASSYQREYEQFF.

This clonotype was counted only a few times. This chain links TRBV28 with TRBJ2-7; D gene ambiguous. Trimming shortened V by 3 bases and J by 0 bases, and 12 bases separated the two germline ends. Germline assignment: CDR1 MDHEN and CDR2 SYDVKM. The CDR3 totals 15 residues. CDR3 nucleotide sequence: TGTGCCAGCAGTTTGGGTCAATTTATCTCCTACGAGCAGTACTTC. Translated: CASSLGQFISYEQYF.

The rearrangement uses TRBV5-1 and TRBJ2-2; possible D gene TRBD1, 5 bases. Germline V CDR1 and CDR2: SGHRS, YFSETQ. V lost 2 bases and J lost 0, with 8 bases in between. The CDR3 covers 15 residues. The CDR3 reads CASSLPTANTGELFF. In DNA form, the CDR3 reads TGCGCCAGCAGCTTACCGACAGCGAACACCGGGGAGCTGTTTTTT.